This T cell receptor (beta chain) was captured by sequencing in a study of technical replicates of blood from four donors. The assay was immunoSEQ multiplex PCR, and TCRdb's table has in-frame clones only and misses some. Of 85,000 to 100,000 clones listed, approximately 96% are singletons. The CDR3 totals 15 residues. CDR1 is SGHRS, CDR2 YFSETQ, per germline. V shed 2 bases and J 3 bases; nucleotides not matched to a gene: 4. The sample was T cells isolated from PBMCs. The chain recombines TRBV5-1 with TRBJ2-1, with TRBD1 identical over 8 bases. The TCR originated in a human donor in good health. The CDR3 protein is CASSFAGTGYNEQFF. The CDR3, as DNA: TGCGCCAGCAGCTTCGCCGGGACAGGCTACAATGAGCAGTTCTTC.